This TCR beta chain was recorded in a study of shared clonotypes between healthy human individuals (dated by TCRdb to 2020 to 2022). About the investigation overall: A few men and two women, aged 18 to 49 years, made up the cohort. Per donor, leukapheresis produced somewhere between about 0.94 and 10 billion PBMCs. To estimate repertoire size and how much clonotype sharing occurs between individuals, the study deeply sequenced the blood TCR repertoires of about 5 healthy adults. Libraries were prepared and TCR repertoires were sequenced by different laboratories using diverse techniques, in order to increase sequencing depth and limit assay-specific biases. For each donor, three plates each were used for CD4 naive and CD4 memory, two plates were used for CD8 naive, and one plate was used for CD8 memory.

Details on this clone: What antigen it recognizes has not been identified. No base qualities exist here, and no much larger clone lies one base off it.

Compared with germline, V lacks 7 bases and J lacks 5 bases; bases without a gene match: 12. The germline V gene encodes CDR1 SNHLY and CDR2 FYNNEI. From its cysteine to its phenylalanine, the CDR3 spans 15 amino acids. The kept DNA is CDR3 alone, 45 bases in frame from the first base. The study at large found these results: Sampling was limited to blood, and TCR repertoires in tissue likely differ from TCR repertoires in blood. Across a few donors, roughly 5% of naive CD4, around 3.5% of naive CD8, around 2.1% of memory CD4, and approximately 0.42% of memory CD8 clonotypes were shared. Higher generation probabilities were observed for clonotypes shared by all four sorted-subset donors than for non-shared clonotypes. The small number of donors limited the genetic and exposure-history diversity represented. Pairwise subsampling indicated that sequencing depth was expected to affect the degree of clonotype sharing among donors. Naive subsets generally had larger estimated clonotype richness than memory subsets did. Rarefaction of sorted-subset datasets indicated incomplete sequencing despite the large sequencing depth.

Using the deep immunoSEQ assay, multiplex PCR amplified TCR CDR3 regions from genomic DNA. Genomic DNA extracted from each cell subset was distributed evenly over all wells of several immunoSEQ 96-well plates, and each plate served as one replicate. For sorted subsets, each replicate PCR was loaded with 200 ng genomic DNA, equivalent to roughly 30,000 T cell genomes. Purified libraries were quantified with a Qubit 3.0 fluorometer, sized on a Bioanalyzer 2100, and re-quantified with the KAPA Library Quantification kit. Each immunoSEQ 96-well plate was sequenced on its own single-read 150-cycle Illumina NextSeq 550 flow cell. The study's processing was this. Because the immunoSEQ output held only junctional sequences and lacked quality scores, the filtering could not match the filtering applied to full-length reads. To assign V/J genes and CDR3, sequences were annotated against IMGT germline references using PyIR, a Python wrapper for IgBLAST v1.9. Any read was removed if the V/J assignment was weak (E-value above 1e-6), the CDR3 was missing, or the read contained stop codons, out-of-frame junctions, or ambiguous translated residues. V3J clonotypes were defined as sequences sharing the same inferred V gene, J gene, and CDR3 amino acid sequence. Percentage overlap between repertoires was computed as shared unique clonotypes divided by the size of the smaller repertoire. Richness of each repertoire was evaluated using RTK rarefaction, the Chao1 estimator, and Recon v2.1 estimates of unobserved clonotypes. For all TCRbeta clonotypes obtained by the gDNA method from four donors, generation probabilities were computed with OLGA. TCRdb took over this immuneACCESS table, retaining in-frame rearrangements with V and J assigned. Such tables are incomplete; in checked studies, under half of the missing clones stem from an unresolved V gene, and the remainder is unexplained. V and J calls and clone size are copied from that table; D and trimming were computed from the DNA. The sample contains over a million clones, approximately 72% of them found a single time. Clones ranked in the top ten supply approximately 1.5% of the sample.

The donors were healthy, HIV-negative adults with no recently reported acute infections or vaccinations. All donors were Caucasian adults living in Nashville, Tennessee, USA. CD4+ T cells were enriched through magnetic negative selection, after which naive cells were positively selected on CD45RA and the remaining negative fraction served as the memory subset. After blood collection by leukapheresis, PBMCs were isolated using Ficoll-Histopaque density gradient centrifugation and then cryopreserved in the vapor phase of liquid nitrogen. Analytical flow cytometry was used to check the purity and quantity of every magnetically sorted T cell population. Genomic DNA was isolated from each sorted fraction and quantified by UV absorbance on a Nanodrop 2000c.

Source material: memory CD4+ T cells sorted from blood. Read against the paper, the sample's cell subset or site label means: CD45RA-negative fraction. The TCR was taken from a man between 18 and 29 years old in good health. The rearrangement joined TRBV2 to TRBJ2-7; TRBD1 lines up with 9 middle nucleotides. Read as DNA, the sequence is TGTGCCAGCACACTCACCGGGACAGGGCTGAACGAGCAGTACTTC. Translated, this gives CASTLTGTGLNEQYF.